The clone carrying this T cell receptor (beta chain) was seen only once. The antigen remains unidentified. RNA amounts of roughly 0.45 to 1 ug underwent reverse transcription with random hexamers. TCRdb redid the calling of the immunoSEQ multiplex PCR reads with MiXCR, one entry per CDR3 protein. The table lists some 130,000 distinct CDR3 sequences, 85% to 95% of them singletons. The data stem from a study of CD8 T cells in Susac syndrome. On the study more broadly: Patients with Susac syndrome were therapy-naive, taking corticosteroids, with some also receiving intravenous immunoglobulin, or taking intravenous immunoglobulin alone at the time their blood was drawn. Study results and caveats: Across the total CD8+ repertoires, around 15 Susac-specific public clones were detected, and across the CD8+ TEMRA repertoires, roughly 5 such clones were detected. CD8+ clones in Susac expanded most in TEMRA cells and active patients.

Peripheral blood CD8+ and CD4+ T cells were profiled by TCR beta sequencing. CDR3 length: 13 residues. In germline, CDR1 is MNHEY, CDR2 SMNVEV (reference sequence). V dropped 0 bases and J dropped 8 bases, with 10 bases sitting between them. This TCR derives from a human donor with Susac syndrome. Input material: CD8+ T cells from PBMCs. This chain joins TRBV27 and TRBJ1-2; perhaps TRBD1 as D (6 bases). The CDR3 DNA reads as TGTGCCAGCAGTTTATCGGGGGCGCTGGGCTACACCTTC. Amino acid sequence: CASSLSGALGYTF.